This TCR beta chain stems from a study of blood T cell repertoires in COVID-19. Whole-study context: PBMCs, B-cell-depleted T cells, or T cells provided the cDNA or gDNA that made up the material.

Germline-derived CDR1 and CDR2 are MDHEN and SYDVKM. J gave up 7 bases and V 4 bases, and 5 bases lay outside the gene matches. This CDR3 region has 13 residues. Profiling relied on immunoSEQ multiplex PCR, and the TCRdb table lists in-frame clones only, not all of them. This sample has hundreds of thousands of clones, with about 89% found just once. This rearrangement joins TRBV28 to TRBJ1-2; 8 nucleotides line up with TRBD1. The sample comprised peripheral blood. The origin of this receptor is a woman aged 60-70 years who had recovered from COVID-19. DNA for the CDR3: TGTGCCAGCAGTTCAGGGGGCCATGGTGGCTACACCTTC. It yields the protein CASSSGGHGGYTF.